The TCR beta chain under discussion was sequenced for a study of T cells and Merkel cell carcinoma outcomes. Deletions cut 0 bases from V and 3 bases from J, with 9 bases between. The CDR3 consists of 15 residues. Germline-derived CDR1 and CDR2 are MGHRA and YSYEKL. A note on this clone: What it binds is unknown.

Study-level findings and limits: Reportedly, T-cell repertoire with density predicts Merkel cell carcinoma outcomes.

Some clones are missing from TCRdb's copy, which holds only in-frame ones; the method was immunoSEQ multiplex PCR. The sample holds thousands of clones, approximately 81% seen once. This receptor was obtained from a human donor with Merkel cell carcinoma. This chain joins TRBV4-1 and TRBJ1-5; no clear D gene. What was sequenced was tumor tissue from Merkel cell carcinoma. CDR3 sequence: CASSQDRTYNQPQHF. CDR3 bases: TGCGCCAGCAGCCAAGACAGGACTTACAATCAGCCCCAGCATTTT.